Shown below are 22 T cell receptor beta chains from a single sample sequenced in a study of T cell responses to AZD1222 COVID-19 vaccine. Sequenced by immunoSEQ multiplex PCR; TCRdb stores in-frame clones only, minus some. The sample records about 150,000 clones, roughly 91% being singletons. The starting material was peripheral blood, obtained 28 days after the second AZD1222 dose. These receptors all come from an adult who received the AZD1222 COVID-19 vaccine.

The chain couples TRBV21-1 to TRBJ2-7; the table assigns TRBD1, which was not confirmed against the DNA. TRBV21-1 is marked as a pseudogene. The CDR3 extends over 15 amino acids. The CDR3 region is CASSLRGLGPYEQYF. DNA of the CDR3: TGTGCCAGCAGCCTAAGGGGGTTGGGGCCATACGAGCAGTACTTC.

The genes are TRBV5-8 and TRBJ2-1; D might be TRBD1 or TRBD2, each matching 6 bases. Trimming cost V 5 bases and J 2 bases, with 11 bases left between them. The CDR3 extends over 14 amino acids. CDR1 is SGHTS and CDR2 is YDEGEE in the germline V gene. CDR3 sequence reads: CASSLRGAYNEQFF. The CDR3 bases are TGTGCCAGCAGTCTTAGGGGGGCCTACAATGAGCAGTTCTTC.

The chain carries TRBV6-5 and TRBJ2-7; the D is unclear. V dropped 7 bases and J dropped 2 bases, with 12 bases sitting between them. From germline, CDR1 is MNHEY and CDR2 SVGAGI. This CDR3 is 13 amino acids long. CDR3 in amino acids: CASKRSLAYEQYF. In DNA form, the CDR3 reads TGTGCCAGCAAGAGGAGCCTGGCCTACGAGCAGTACTTC.

The chain has TRBV5-6 and TRBJ2-7; D is uncertain. The V end lost 1 base, the J end lost 6 bases, and 5 bases lay between the germline ends. In germline, CDR1 is SGHDT, CDR2 YYEEEE. The CDR3 contains 11 residues. CDR3 residues: CASSLSSEQYF. The DNA of the CDR3 is TGTGCCAGCAGCTTGAGTTCCGAGCAGTACTTC.

Here the CDR3 DNA reads TGTGCCAGCAGCCAATGGGACAGTTACTCTGGAAACACCATATATTTT. The encoded protein is CASSQWDSYSGNTIYF. The gene calls are TRBV14 and TRBJ1-3, with 7 bases aligning to TRBD1. CDR1 is SGHDN and CDR2 is FVKESK in the germline V gene. Trimming removed 2 bases from V and 0 bases from J; junction bases left unmatched: 4. This CDR3 is 16 amino acids long.

The chain joins TRBV9 to TRBJ1-3; 11 nucleotides match TRBD1. Germline V CDR1 and CDR2: SGDLS, YYNGEE. The CDR3 is made up of 17 amino acids. V was pared by 2 bases and J by 0 bases, with 4 bases of the junction left unmatched. The CDR3 protein is CASSVGTGGFSGNTIYF. DNA for the CDR3: TGTGCCAGCAGCGTGGGGACAGGGGGTTTCTCTGGAAACACCATATATTTT.

This chain uses TRBV11-2 with TRBJ1-1; D perhaps matches TRBD1 (6 bases). Trimming cost V 5 bases and J 1 base, with 8 bases left between them. The CDR3 extends over 13 amino acids. CDR1 is SGHAT, CDR2 FQNNGV, per germline. The CDR3 nucleotides read TGTGCCAGCAGCGGACAGCGGAACACTGAAGCTTTCTTT. This translates into CASSGQRNTEAFF.

The J gene is TRBJ2-7, the V gene TRBV7-8; TRBD2 matches at 10 bases. In germline, CDR1 is SGHVS, CDR2 FQNEAQ. The CDR3 length is 16 residues. V shed 5 bases, J shed 3 bases, and the junction held 10 bases outside the gene matches. The CDR3 DNA is TGTGCCAGCAGCCCGGGTAGGACTAGCGGACACTACGAGCAGTACTTC. Translation: CASSPGRTSGHYEQYF.

This chain connects TRBV20-1 to TRBJ1-1; D remains ambiguous. Germline-derived CDR1 and CDR2 are DFQATT and SNEGSKA (reference sequence). This CDR3 region has 11 residues. The CDR3 here is CKPDLETEAFF. CDR3 coding DNA: TGCAAGCCAGACCTTGAAACTGAAGCTTTCTTT.

This clone was observed a handful of times. The chain carries TRBV2 and TRBJ1-4; D uncertain. CDR1 is SNHLY and CDR2 is FYNNEI in the germline V gene. V lost 8 bases and J lost 6, with 16 bases in between. This CDR3 region has 14 residues. The CDR3 DNA sequence: TGTGCCAGCCGGTGGGGTTCGTGGGATGAAAAACTGTTTTTT. This translates into CASRWGSWDEKLFF.

This chain joins TRBV7-9 and TRBJ1-2; D not certain. CDR3 length: 14 residues. Trimming removed 1 base at V and 3 bases at J, with 9 bases between. Germline V gene sequence: CDR1 SEHNR, CDR2 FQNEAQ (reference sequence). The CDR3, as DNA: TGTGCCAGCAGCTTAGTCCAGGCGGACTATGGCTACACCTTC. The encoded protein is CASSLVQADYGYTF.

Here the CDR3 DNA reads TGTGCCAGCAGTTACGGTACAGGGAGGGGGAACACTGAAGCTTTCTTT. Its translation: CASSYGTGRGNTEAFF. The V call is TRBV6-6, the J call TRBJ1-1; the D gene is possibly TRBD1 (6 bases). Trimming cost V 2 bases and J 1 base, with 14 bases left between them. CDR3 size: 16 residues. The germline V gene encodes CDR1 MNHNY and CDR2 SVGAGI (reference sequence).

The chain links TRBV15 to TRBJ1-6; 7 bases are a match to TRBD1. V lost 0 bases and J lost 8; bases outside the gene matches: 10. The CDR3 extends over 17 amino acids. CDR1 is LNHNV, CDR2 YYDKDF, per germline (reference sequence). CDR3 coding DNA: TGTGCCACCAGCAGAGAGCGTGCACACAGGGGTGATTCACCCCTCCACTTT. Translating it yields CATSRERAHRGDSPLHF.

The genes are TRBV13 and TRBJ2-2; a possible D gene is TRBD1 (5 bases). The germline CDR1 and CDR2 sequences are PRHDT and FYEKMQ (reference sequence). This CDR3 spans 16 amino acids. V lost 4 bases and J 6 bases, leaving 18 bases between the germline ends. CDR3 in amino acids: CASSSRGRTGAGELFF. DNA of the CDR3: TGTGCCAGCAGCTCAAGGGGTCGTACAGGAGCCGGGGAGCTGTTTTTT.

V gene TRBV10-3 combines with J gene TRBJ1-1, with a tentative D call TRBD1 (6 bases). V was pared by 3 bases and J by 11 bases, with 13 bases between. The germline gives CDR1 ENHRY, CDR2 SYGVKD. This CDR3 is 12 amino acids long. The CDR3 DNA sequence: TGTGCCATCAGTGAACGGGACAATGAGGCTTTCTTT. Its translation: CAISERDNEAFF.

The chain recombines TRBV13 with TRBJ2-1; possibly TRBD1 for D (5 bases). The CDR3 consists of 16 residues. The germline V and J ends were trimmed by 0 bases and 8 bases, with 17 bases remaining between them. CDR1 is PRHDT and CDR2 is FYEKMQ in the germline V gene (reference sequence). The CDR3 reads CASSLGRRGPRDEQFF. The CDR3 region has the DNA TGTGCCAGCAGCTTAGGCCGAAGGGGTCCTAGGGATGAGCAGTTCTTC. The variable domain in full, completed from reference TRBV13 and TRBJ2-1, reads AAGVIQSPRHLIKEKRETATLKCYPIPRHDTVYWYQQGPGQDPQFLISFYEKMQSDKGSIPDRFSAQQFSDYHSELNMSSLELGDSALYFCASSLGRRGPRDEQFFGPGTRLTVL.

V gene TRBV7-9 combines with J gene TRBJ2-7; either TRBD1 or TRBD2 may supply D (5 bases each). The CDR3 runs 15 residues. V gave up 8 bases and J gave up 1 base, with 18 bases separating them. Germline V gene data show CDR1 as SEHNR and CDR2 as FQNEAQ (reference sequence). CDR3 coding DNA: TGTGCCAGCTGGGGGAATGGTCCGAGATCCTACGAGCAGTACTTC. Amino acid sequence: CASWGNGPRSYEQYF.

The chain uses TRBV7-6 and TRBJ2-2; D is ambiguous. Germline CDR1 is SGHVS and CDR2 is FNYEAQ. The length of the CDR3 is 19 residues. V dropped 5 bases and J dropped 3 bases, with 25 bases sitting between them. The CDR3, as DNA: TGTGCCAGCAGCCCCGCGGCAGACGAAGCCTCAGAATACACCGGGGAGCTGTTTTTT. It yields the protein CASSPAADEASEYTGELFF. The full variable domain, with the rest looked up from reference TRBV7-6 and TRBJ2-2, is GAGVSQSPRYKVTKRGQDVALRCDPISGHVSLYWYRQALGQGPEFLTYFNYEAQQDKSGLPNDRFSAERPEGSISTLTIQRTEQRDSAMYRCASSPAADEASEYTGELFFGEGSRLTVL.

CDR3 protein: CASSLVAGDTDTQYF. DNA for the CDR3: TGTGCCAGCAGCTTGGTAGCTGGAGACACAGATACGCAGTATTTT. The rearrangement uses TRBV5-4 and TRBJ2-3; D is uncertain. The CDR3 covers 15 residues. V was shortened by 0 bases and J by 2 bases, with 10 bases between the two germline ends. Germline-derived CDR1 and CDR2 are SGHNT and YYREEE (reference sequence).

There are a few counts of this clone. Here the CDR3 reads CASAGSLVANQPQHF. DNA for the CDR3: TGTGCCAGTGCGGGGAGTCTGGTCGCCAATCAGCCCCAGCATTTT. The genes are TRBV19 and TRBJ1-5, with unresolved D. The V and J ends lost 8 bases and 3 bases respectively, with 17 bases between them. This CDR3 region has 15 residues. Germline V gene lookup returns CDR1 LNHDA and CDR2 SQIVND (reference sequence).

The chain links TRBV7-9 to TRBJ1-6; TRBD1 is a possible D gene (5 bases). In germline, CDR1 is SEHNR, CDR2 FQNEAQ (reference sequence). V was trimmed by 5 bases and J by 7 bases, leaving 15 bases between them. The CDR3 has 15 amino acids. As DNA, the CDR3 is TGTGCCAGCAGCCGGGGGAGCGTTGGGAATTCACCCCTCCACTTT. This encodes CASSRGSVGNSPLHF.

This chain connects TRBV7-9 to TRBJ1-2; 7 nucleotides match TRBD1. The germline V gene encodes CDR1 SEHNR and CDR2 FQNEAQ (reference sequence). There are 14 residues in the CDR3. Trimming at V came to 5 bases and at J to 8 bases, leaving 11 bases not matched to a gene. The CDR3 coding sequence is TGTGCCAGCAGCCTACAGGGGAAAACTATCGGCTACACCTTC. Translated: CASSLQGKTIGYTF.